What follows is one T cell receptor beta chain and its context. Its antigen is unknown. The sample belongs to a study of cytomegalovirus exposure and HLA in healthy donors. CDR3 length: 12 residues. V dropped 2 bases and J dropped 8 bases, with 9 bases sitting between them. Germline CDR1 LGHNA, CDR2 YNFKEQ. Study results and limitations: Cytomegalovirus association was assigned to approximately 160 TCR beta chains.

Sequencing was performed with immunoSEQ multiplex PCR; in TCRdb, only in-frame clones are kept and a portion is missing. This sample has about 110,000 clones, with over 75% found just once. The donors were part of the validation cohort of over a hundred subjects. That cohort was separate from the first cohort, which comprised 666 subjects. The TCR originated in a woman aged 18 to 35 in good health and CMV-seronegative. Input material: PBMCs. The chain couples TRBV4-2 to TRBJ1-2; weak D call: TRBD1 (6 bases). For the CDR3, the DNA is TGTGCCAGCAGCCAAACAGGGTTCGGCTACACCTTC. As protein: CASSQTGFGYTF.